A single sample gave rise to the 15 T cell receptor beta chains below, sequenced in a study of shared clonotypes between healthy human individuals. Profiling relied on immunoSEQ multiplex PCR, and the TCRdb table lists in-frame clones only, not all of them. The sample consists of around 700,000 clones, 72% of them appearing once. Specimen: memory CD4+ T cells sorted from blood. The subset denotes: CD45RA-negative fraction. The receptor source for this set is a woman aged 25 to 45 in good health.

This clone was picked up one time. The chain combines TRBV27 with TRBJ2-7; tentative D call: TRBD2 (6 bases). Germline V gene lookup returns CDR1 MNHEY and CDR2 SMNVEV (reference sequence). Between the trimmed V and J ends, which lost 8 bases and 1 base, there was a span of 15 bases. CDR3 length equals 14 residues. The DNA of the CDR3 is TGTGCCAGCCAACAAATGCGGGAATCCTACGAGCAGTACTTC. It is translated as CASQQMRESYEQYF.

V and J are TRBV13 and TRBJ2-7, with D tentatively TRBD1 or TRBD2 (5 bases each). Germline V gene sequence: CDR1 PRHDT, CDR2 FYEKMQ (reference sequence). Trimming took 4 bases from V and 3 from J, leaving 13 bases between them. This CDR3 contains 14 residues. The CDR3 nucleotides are TGTGCCAGCAGCTCAATACAGAGGGGCTACGAGCAGTACTTC. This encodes CASSSIQRGYEQYF.

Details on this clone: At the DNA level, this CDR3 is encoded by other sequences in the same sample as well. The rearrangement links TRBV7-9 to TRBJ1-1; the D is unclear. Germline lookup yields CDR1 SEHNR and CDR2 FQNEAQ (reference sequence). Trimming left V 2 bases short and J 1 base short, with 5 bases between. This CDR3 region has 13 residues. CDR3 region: CASSLTENTEAFF. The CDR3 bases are TGTGCCAGCAGCTTAACTGAGAACACTGAAGCTTTCTTT.

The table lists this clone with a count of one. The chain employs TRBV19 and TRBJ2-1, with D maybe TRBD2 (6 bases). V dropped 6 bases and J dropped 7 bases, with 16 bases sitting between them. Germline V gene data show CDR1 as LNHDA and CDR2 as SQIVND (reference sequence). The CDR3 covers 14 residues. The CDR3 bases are TGTGCCAGTAGAGGACTACCTCTCAGGAATGAGCAGTTCTTC. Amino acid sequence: CASRGLPLRNEQFF.

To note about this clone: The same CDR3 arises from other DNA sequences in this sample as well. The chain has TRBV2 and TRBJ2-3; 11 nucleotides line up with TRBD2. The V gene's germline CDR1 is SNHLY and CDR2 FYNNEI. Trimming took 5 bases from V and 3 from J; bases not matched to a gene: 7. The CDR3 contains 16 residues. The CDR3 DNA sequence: TGTGCCAGCAGTCCACGGAGACTAGCGGGAACAGATACGCAGTATTTT. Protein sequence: CASSPRRLAGTDTQYF.

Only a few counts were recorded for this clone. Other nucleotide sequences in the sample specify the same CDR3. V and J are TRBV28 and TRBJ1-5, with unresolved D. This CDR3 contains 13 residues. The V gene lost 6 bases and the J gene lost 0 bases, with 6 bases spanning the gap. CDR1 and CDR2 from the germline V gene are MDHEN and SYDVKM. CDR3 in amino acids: CASRLLSNQPQHF. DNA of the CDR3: TGTGCCAGCAGACTCCTTAGCAATCAGCCCCAGCATTTT.

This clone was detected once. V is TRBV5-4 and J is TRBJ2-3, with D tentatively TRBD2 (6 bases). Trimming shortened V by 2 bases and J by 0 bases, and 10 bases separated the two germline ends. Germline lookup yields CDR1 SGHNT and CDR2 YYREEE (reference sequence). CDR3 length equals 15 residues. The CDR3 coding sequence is TGTGCCAGCAGCTTCGGGAGTTCTAGCACAGATACGCAGTATTTT. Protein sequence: CASSFGSSSTDTQYF.

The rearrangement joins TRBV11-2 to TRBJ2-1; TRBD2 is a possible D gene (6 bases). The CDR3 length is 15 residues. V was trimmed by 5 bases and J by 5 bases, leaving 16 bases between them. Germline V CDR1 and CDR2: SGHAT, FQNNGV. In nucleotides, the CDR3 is TGTGCCAGCAGCAACTACGGGACTGGAAACAATGAGCAGTTCTTC. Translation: CASSNYGTGNNEQFF.

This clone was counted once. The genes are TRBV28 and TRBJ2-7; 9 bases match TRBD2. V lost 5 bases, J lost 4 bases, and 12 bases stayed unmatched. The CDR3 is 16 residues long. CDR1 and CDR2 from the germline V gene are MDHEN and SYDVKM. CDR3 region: CASSQSGLANDYEQYF. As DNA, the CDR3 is TGTGCCAGCAGTCAAAGCGGACTAGCGAACGATTACGAGCAGTACTTC. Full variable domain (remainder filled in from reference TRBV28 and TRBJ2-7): DVKVTQSSRYLVKRTGEKVFLECVQDMDHENMFWYRQDPGLGLRLIYFSYDVKMKEKGDIPEGYSVSREKKERFSLILESASTNQTSMYLCASSQSGLANDYEQYFGPGTRLTVT.

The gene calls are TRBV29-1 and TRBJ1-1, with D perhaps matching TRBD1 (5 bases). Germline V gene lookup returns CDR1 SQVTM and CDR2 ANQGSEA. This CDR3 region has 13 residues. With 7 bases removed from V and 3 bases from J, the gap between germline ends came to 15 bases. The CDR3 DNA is TGCAGCGCCAGGAGGGGCCCCGACACTGAAGCTTTCTTT. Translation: CSARRGPDTEAFF. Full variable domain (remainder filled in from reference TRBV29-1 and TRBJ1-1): SAVISQKPSRDICQRGTSLTIQCQVDSQVTMMFWYRQQPGQSLTLIATANQGSEATYESGFVIDKFPISRPNLTFSTLTVSNMSPEDSSIYLCSARRGPDTEAFFGQGTRLTVV.

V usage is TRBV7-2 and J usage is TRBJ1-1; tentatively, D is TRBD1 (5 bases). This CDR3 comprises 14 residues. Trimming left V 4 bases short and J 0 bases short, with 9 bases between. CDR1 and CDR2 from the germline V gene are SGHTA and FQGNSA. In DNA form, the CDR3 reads TGTGCCAGCAGCTCCCAGGGATTGAACACTGAAGCTTTCTTT. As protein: CASSSQGLNTEAFF.

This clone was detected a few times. The CDR3 is CAPDAGTGGTGELFF. CDR3 nucleotide sequence: TGTGCCCCAGACGCGGGGACCGGTGGGACCGGGGAGCTGTTTTTT. The chain is built from TRBV7-9 and TRBJ2-2; perhaps TRBD2 as D (6 bases). Between the trimmed V and J ends, which lost 11 bases and 5 bases, there was a span of 21 bases. The CDR3 loop spans 15 amino acids. Germline V gene data show CDR1 as SEHNR and CDR2 as FQNEAQ (reference sequence).

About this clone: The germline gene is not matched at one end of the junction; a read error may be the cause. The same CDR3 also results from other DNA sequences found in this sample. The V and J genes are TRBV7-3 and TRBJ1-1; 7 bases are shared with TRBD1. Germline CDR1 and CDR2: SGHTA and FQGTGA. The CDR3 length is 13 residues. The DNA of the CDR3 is TGTGCCAGCAGCCTAACAGGGGCCACTGAAGCTTTCTTT. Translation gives CASSLTGATEAFF.

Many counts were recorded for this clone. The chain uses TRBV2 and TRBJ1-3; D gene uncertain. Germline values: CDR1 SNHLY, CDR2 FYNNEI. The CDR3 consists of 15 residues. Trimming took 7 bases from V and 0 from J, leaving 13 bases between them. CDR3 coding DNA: TGTGCCAGCAAATCGGACGGCTACTCTGGAAACACCATATATTTT. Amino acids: CASKSDGYSGNTIYF.

The CDR3 loop is CASRTIAGGRGETQYF. The CDR3 coding sequence is TGTGCCAGCAGGACAATAGCGGGAGGGCGGGGTGAGACCCAGTACTTC. V is TRBV7-2 and J is TRBJ2-5; TRBD2 aligns across 11 bases. CDR3 length: 16 amino acids. Germline lookup yields CDR1 SGHTA and CDR2 FQGNSA. V lost 6 bases and J lost 5; bases outside the gene matches: 11.